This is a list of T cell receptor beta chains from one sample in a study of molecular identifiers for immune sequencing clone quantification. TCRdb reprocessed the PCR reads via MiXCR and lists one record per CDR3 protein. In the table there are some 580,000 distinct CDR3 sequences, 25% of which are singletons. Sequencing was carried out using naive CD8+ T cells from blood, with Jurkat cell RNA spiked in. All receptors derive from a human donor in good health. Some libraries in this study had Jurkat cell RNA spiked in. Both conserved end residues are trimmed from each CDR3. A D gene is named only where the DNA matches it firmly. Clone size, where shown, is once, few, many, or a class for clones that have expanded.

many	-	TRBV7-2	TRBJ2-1	ASSLYSYSSYNEQF
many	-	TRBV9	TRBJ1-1	ASGDPNTEAF
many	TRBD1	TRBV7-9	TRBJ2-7	ASSSDDREGLG
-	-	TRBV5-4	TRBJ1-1	ASSPGPSTEAF
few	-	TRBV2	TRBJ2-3	ASSEEASVKDTQY
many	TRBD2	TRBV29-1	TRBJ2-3	SVDGLAGLQSTDTQY
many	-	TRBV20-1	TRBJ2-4	SAMSGEIAKNIQY
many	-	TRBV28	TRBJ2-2	ASSLSIANTGELF
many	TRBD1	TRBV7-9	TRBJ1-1	ASSAGTGRGTEAF
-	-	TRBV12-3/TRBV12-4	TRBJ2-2	ASSASGHSTGELF
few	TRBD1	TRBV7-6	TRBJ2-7	ASSFNIPGQGPYEQY
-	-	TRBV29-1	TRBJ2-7	GVMDMSSYEQY
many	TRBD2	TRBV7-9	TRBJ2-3	ASSPEREDTQY
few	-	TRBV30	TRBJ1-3	AWSYYPGNTIY
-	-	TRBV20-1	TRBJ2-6	SARPREPGANVLT
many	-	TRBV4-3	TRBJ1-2	ASSQGAFGGIILNYGYT
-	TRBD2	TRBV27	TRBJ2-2	ASSPPTSGSPGELF
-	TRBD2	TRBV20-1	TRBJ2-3	SANLLWTSGGFSTDTQY
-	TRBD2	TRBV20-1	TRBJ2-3	SARDAGFSGSGGTDTQY
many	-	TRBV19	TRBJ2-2	ASSIMTGELF
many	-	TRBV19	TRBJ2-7	ASSLLGLEQY
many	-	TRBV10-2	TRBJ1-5	ASSESKGDQPQH
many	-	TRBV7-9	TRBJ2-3	ASSHPSDTQY
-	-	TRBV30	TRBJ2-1	AWRNFFGGPYNEQF
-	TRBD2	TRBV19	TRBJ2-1	ASSIFGTNSYNEQF
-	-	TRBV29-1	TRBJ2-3	SVVGPWGTDTQY
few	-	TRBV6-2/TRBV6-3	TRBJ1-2	ASQQHRQGDGYT
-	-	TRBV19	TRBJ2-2	ASSITLTGEPF
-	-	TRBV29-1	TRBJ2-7	SGETDSYEQY
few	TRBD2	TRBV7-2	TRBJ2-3	ASSLETSGFLDTQY
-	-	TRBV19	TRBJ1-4	ATANFATNEKLF